This T cell receptor (beta chain) was sequenced during a study of human T cells and chemical hapten exposure. Study information: Diphenylcyclopropenone was applied weekly to patients' scalps across the approximately 25-week study.

The germline V gene has CDR1 MNHEY and CDR2 SVGEGT. This CDR3 has 18 residues. V lost 2 bases, J lost 1 base, and 20 bases lay in between. The time point is: pre-sensitization, week 0. The treatment here: therapeutic diphenylcyclopropenone sensitization with weekly scalp DPC. This clonotype was picked up a small number of times. Its antigen is unknown. TCRdb redid the calling of the RACE reads with MiXCR, one entry per CDR3 protein. This sample carries 150,000 to 200,000 distinct CDR3 sequences, under 35% of them seen once, and the ten largest clones take just under 3%. Findings of the study overall: Among TCRs, those above 1 in 1000 frequency were unaffected by DPC sensitization.

This clonotype was sampled from a woman aged 25 to 39 with alopecia areata. Some clones in this sample may be carry-over from other donors' samples. This sample comprised whole blood, obtained in connection with sensitization to the hapten diphenylcyclopropenone (DPC). V gene TRBV6-2 or TRBV6-3 combines with J gene TRBJ1-1; tentative D call: TRBD1 (6 bases). The CDR3 protein is CASSYTTTGPRGNTEAFF. For the CDR3, the DNA is TGTGCCAGCAGTTACACCACGACAGGCCCTCGTGGGAACACTGAAGCTTTCTTT.